One and the same sample provided the 11 T cell receptor beta chains below, sequenced in a study of control samples from healthy donors and cancer patients. Data came from immunoSEQ multiplex PCR; TCRdb stores just in-frame clones and leaves some out. The sample consists of 40,000 to 60,000 clones, approximately 86% of them appearing once. Input material: PBMCs. Receptor source: a man in his fifties or sixties with head and neck cancer.

This clone was counted once. J is TRBJ2-7 and V is TRBV30; 8 bases are a match to TRBD1. This CDR3 is built from 18 residues. The V and J ends lost 2 bases and 5 bases, in that order; junction bases with no gene match: 20. CDR1 and CDR2 (germline): GTSNPN, SVGIG (reference sequence). The chain's CDR3 is CAWSSLITGGSSRNEQYF. CDR3 DNA: TGTGCCTGGAGTTCACTGATTACAGGGGGTTCTTCTCGGAACGAGCAGTACTTC.

The chain joins TRBV5-6 to TRBJ1-1; 7 nucleotides align to TRBD1. V shed 9 bases, J shed 0 bases, and the junction held 8 bases outside the gene matches. Germline V gene sequence: CDR1 SGHDT, CDR2 YYEEEE. This CDR3 has 14 amino acids. The CDR3 region is CATHRGALNTEAFF. For the CDR3, the DNA is TGTGCCACCCACAGGGGAGCCTTGAACACTGAAGCTTTCTTT.

This rearrangement joins TRBV5-1 to TRBJ2-1; no clear D gene. V was clipped by 0 bases and J by 6 bases, with 7 bases between them. The CDR3 has 13 amino acids. CDR1 SGHRS and CDR2 YFSETQ come from the germline V gene. Written as DNA, the CDR3 is TGCGCCAGCAGCTTGGAGGATACCAATGAGCAGTTCTTC. Protein: CASSLEDTNEQFF. The full variable domain, with the rest looked up from reference TRBV5-1 and TRBJ2-1, is KAGVTQTPRYLIKTRGQQVTLSCSPISGHRSVSWYQQTPGQGLQFLFEYFSETQRNKGNFPGRFSGRQFSNSRSEMNVSTLELGDSALYLCASSLEDTNEQFFGPGTRLTVL.

V usage is TRBV24-1 and J usage is TRBJ2-1; 9 positions agree with TRBD1. The CDR3 spans 14 residues. The germline CDR1 and CDR2 sequences are KGHDR and SFDVKD. V shed 2 bases, J shed 7 bases, and the junction held 2 bases outside the gene matches. The CDR3 reads CATSDWTGVNEQFF. CDR3 sequence (DNA): TGTGCCACCAGTGATTGGACAGGGGTGAATGAGCAGTTCTTC.

This chain joins TRBV6-2 or TRBV6-3 and TRBJ2-1; D is possibly TRBD2 (6 bases). This CDR3 is 16 amino acids long. CDR1 and CDR2 from the germline V gene are MNHEY and SVGEGT. The V and J ends lost 6 bases and 4 bases respectively, with 19 bases between them. For the CDR3, the DNA is TGTGCCAGCAGCCCCCTTTTTGGCGGGGAGTACAATGAGCAGTTCTTC. As protein: CASSPLFGGEYNEQFF.

The V gene is TRBV7-8, the J gene TRBJ2-1, with 9 positions matching TRBD2. The germline CDR1 and CDR2 sequences are SGHVS and FQNEAQ. The CDR3 is made up of 16 amino acids. With V trimmed by 3 bases and J by 6 bases, 9 bases remained unmatched. The CDR3 loop reads CASSFKPGTSFNEQFF. In DNA, the CDR3 is TGTGCCAGCAGCTTTAAGCCAGGGACTAGCTTCAATGAGCAGTTCTTC.

The rearrangement joins TRBV9 to TRBJ1-2, with D hard to call. V was shortened by 3 bases and J by 5 bases, with 8 bases between the two germline ends. Germline V gives CDR1 SGDLS, CDR2 YYNGEE. This CDR3 contains 12 residues. The CDR3 region is CASSALGYGYTF. CDR3 DNA: TGTGCCAGCAGCGCTCTAGGGTATGGCTACACCTTC.

The count of this clone is one. The rearrangement links TRBV6-2 or TRBV6-3 to TRBJ2-5; the match to TRBD1 covers 7 bases. This CDR3 has 15 residues. Germline V gene sequence: CDR1 MNHEY, CDR2 SVGEGT. V lost 4 bases and J lost 1; bases outside the gene matches: 6. The CDR3 DNA is TGTGCCAGCAGTTTCCGGGACAGAACCCAAGAGACCCAGTACTTC. Encoded protein: CASSFRDRTQETQYF.

This chain joins TRBV19 and TRBJ1-1; D gene unclear. Looked up from germline, CDR1 is LNHDA and CDR2 is SQIVND (reference sequence). This CDR3 has 14 residues. The ends were cut back, 3 bases at V and 1 base at J, with 9 bases in the middle. In DNA, the CDR3 is TGTGCCAGTAGTATGATCCGGCAGAACACTGAAGCTTTCTTT. Amino acid sequence: CASSMIRQNTEAFF.

The CDR3 sequence: CASSPGGGELFF. The CDR3 region has the DNA TGTGCCAGCAGCCCGGGGGGCGGGGAGCTGTTTTTT. This chain connects TRBV28 to TRBJ2-2, with 7 bases matching TRBD2. The V gene's germline CDR1 is MDHEN and CDR2 SYDVKM. This CDR3 has 12 amino acids. V was clipped by 6 bases and J by 7 bases; unmatched bases: 2.

The J gene is TRBJ1-1, the V gene TRBV3-1 (or the pseudogene TRBV3-2); D possibly corresponds to TRBD1 (5 bases). V was cut by 4 bases and J by 5 bases, with 17 bases left in between. This CDR3 contains 15 residues. CDR1 LGHDT and CDR2 YNNKEL come from the germline V gene (reference sequence). CDR3 sequence: CASSLVSTARTEAFF. The CDR3 DNA is TGTGCCAGCAGCCTGGTCTCGACAGCGAGGACTGAAGCTTTCTTT.